This TCR beta chain appears in the sequencing data of a study of cytomegalovirus exposure and HLA in healthy donors. Study-level background: Early released data comprised around 80 million unique TCRs from HLA-typed donors. Overall study findings and caveats: TRBV6-2, TRBV6-3 and some other V segments were unresolvable in 87-base-pair reads. Later, an analysis found that common viral pathogens appeared to be linked with several of the most significant clusters. Most TCR beta V segments were productive about 87% or about 30% of the time in an earlier analysis.

Germline V gene lookup returns CDR1 MGHRA and CDR2 YSYEKL. V shed 4 bases and J 4 bases; nucleotides not matched to a gene: 10. This CDR3 is built from 16 residues. Concerning this clone: Its specificity is not known.

Researchers ran the PCR with 60 Vbeta and 13 Jbeta primers. Produced via immunoSEQ multiplex PCR; TCRdb's table is partial and in-frame only. Here the sample table reports some 130,000 clones. The source material was PBMCs. This chain uses TRBV4-1 with TRBJ1-1; 9 nucleotides agree with TRBD1. The receptor comes from a man younger than 30 in good health and CMV-seronegative. The CDR3 DNA reads TGCGCCAGCAGCCGCTACGCTGGGACAGGGTCCACTGAAGCTTTCTTT. Translating gives CASSRYAGTGSTEAFF.